The clone carrying this T cell receptor beta chain was counted a few times. What it recognizes is unknown. The CDR3 is 17 residues long. Germline CDR1 and CDR2: ENHRY and SYGVKD. V was clipped by 10 bases and J by 1 base, with 25 bases between them. The record originates from a study of CD8+CD57+ T cells in acquired aplastic anemia. TCR beta VDJ and CDR3 were profiled, and genomic DNA was the template. MiXCR was run by TCRdb on the reads, yielding one entry per CDR3 protein. The sample lists 200,000 to 250,000 distinct CDR3 sequences; 34% were seen once. The study's findings and limits: Overlapping CD8+ CDR3 repertoires of patients and controls contained roughly 29 shared sequences. Controls did not differ significantly from patients in CD8+ Simpson's diversity.

J is TRBJ1-1 and V is TRBV10-3; the D is unclear. Sequencing was done on a sample of sorted CD4+, CD8+, or CD8+CD57+ T cells (not recorded which) from PBMCs. The clonotype originates from a human donor in good health, serving as a control. CDR3 protein: CASMPKAWGEGNTEAFF. DNA of the CDR3: TGTGCCAGCATGCCCAAAGCGTGGGGTGAAGGGAACACTGAAGCTTTCTTT.